This TCR beta chain was documented in a study of post-analysis software for immune sequencing data. About the study: Recorded subtypes: relapsing-remitting, secondary progressive, progressive-relapsing; some patients unannotated. Study-wide findings and caveats: Diversity measured as normalized Chao1 was significantly lower in multiple sclerosis patients than in controls. Co-batched samples clustered tightly together by F measure. Patients had higher frequencies than controls of five or six TRBV segments, including TRBV5-6, TRBV5-1 and TRBV20-1.

Germline V gene data show CDR1 as WSHSY and CDR2 as SAAADI. V lost 6 bases, J lost 11 bases, and 9 bases stayed unmatched. The CDR3 length is 13 residues. As concerns this clonotype: Its specificity is unknown.

Every TCR beta cDNA library bore unique molecular identifiers. TCRdb reanalysed the PCR reads using MiXCR and keeps one entry per CDR3 protein. The sample lists about 150,000 distinct CDR3 sequences, about 30% seen once, with about 1.4% in the top ten. Sequenced sample: blood. This TCR derives from a girl aged 5 to 17 with multiple sclerosis. The chain combines TRBV10-2 with TRBJ2-5; 10 bases are shared with TRBD2. The CDR3 here is CASRGTSANEQYF. As DNA, the CDR3 is TGCGCCAGCAGGGGGACTAGCGCCAATGAGCAGTACTTC.